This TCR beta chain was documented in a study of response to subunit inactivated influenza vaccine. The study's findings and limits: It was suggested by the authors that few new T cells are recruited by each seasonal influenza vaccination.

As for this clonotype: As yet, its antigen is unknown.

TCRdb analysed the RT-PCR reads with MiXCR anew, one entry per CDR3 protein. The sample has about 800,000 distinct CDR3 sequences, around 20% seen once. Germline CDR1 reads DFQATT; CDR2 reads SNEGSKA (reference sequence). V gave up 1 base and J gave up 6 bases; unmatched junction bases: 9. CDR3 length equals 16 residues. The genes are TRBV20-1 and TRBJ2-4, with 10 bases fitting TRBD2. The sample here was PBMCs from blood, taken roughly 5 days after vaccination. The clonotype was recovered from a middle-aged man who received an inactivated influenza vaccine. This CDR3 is CSARGASGGSRNIQYF. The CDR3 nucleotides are TGCAGTGCTAGAGGCGCTAGCGGGGGTAGTAGAAACATTCAGTACTTC.